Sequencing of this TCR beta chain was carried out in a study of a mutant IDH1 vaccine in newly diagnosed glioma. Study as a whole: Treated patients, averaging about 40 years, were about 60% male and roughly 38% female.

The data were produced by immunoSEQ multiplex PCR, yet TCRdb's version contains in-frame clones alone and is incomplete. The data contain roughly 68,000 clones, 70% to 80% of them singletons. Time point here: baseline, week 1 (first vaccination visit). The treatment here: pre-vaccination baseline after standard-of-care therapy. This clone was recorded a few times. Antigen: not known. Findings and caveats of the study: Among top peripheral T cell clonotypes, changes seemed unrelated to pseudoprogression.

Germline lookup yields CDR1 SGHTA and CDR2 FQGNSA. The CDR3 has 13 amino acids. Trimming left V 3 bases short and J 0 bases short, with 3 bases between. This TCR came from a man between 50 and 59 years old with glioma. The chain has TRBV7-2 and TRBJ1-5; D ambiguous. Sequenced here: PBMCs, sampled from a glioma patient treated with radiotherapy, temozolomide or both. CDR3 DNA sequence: TGTGCCAGCAGCTTCCATAGCAATCAGCCCCAGCATTTT. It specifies CASSFHSNQPQHF.